A single sample gave rise to the 6 T cell receptor beta chains below, sequenced in a study of blood T cell repertoires in COVID-19. The table came from immunoSEQ multiplex PCR; TCRdb's copy has only in-frame clones and leaves some out. The table lists 85,000 to 110,000 clones, around nine tenths of them singletons, with about 3% in the top ten. Source material: peripheral blood. The receptor set was obtained from a human donor in a cohort sampled during active COVID-19.

The rearrangement joins TRBV30 to TRBJ1-1, with D unclear. Germline V gene lookup returns CDR1 GTSNPN and CDR2 SVGIG (reference sequence). The length of the CDR3 is 11 residues. Trimming shortened V by 5 bases and J by 8 bases, and 12 bases separated the two germline ends. DNA for the CDR3: TGTGCCTGGTTATTAGACTACGAAGCTTTCTTT. Protein product: CAWLLDYEAFF.

The chain couples TRBV29-1 to TRBJ1-4; unclear D gene. The germline V gene encodes CDR1 SQVTM and CDR2 ANQGSEA. The CDR3 sequence is 14 residues long. V lost 2 bases and J 7 bases, leaving 14 bases between the germline ends. The CDR3 DNA follows: TGCAGCGTTGAAAGGTCCGAGAGAGGTGAAAAACTGTTTTTT. Protein sequence: CSVERSERGEKLFF.

The CDR3 region is CASAPDSRQEKLFF. The CDR3 region has the DNA TGTGCCAGCGCCCCGGACTCCCGGCAGGAAAAACTGTTTTTT. The genes are TRBV6-5 and TRBJ1-4; no firm D call. Trimming took 8 bases from V and 8 from J, leaving 18 bases between them. CDR3 size: 14 residues. CDR1 is MNHEY and CDR2 is SVGAGI in the germline V gene.

V and J are TRBV18 and TRBJ2-7, with 13 nucleotides matching TRBD2. The CDR3 totals 16 residues. Germline values: CDR1 KGHSH, CDR2 LQKENI. The ends lost 6 bases at V and 5 bases at J; junction bases unmatched: 10. CDR3 loop: CASSPRTSGSGNEQYF. Written as DNA, the CDR3 is TGTGCCAGCTCCCCCAGGACTAGCGGGAGTGGCAACGAGCAGTACTTC.

CDR3 sequence (DNA): TGTGCCAGCAGCACCGGAGGCAGGGGCTATGGCTACACCTTC. As protein: CASSTGGRGYGYTF. The rearrangement links TRBV6-5 to TRBJ1-2; tentative D call: TRBD1 (6 bases). V lost 6 bases, J lost 4 bases, and 15 bases lay in between. CDR1 and CDR2 from the germline V gene are MNHEY and SVGAGI. The CDR3 consists of 14 residues.

The gene calls are TRBV5-1 and TRBJ2-2; no firm D call. CDR1 is SGHRS and CDR2 is YFSETQ in the germline V gene. The CDR3 extends over 14 amino acids. The V gene lost 0 bases and the J gene lost 7 bases, with 10 bases spanning the gap. The CDR3 loop is CASSLVTASGELFF. Written as DNA, the CDR3 is TGCGCCAGCAGCTTGGTAACCGCCAGCGGGGAGCTGTTTTTT.